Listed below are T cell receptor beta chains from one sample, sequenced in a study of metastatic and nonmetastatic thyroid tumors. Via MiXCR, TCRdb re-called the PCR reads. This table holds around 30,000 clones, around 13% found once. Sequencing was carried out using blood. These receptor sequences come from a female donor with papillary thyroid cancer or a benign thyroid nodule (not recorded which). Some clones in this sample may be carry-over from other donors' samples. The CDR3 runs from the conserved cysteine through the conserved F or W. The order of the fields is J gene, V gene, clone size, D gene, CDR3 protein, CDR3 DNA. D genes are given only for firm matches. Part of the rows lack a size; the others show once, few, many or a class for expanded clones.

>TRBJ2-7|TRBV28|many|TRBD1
CASSFQGDSYEQYF
TGTGCCAGCAGTTTCCAGGGGGATTCCTACGAGCAGTACTTC
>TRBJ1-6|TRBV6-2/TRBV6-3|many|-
CVRDSPLHF
TGTGTCAGGGATTCACCCCTCCACTTT
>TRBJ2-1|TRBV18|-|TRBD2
CASSPRKVLAEHYNEQFF
TGTGCCAGCTCACCACGCAAAGTACTAGCGGAACATTACAATGAGCAGTTCTTC
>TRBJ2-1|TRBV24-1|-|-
CATSDFSPSSYNEQFF
TGTGCCACCAGTGATTTCTCACCGAGCTCCTACAATGAGCAGTTCTTC
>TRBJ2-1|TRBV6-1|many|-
CASSEWARPPTF
TGTGCCAGCAGTGAGTGGGCGAGGCCCCCCACTTTC
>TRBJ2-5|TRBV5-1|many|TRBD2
CASRASGRPIGETQYF
TGCGCCAGCAGAGCTAGCGGGAGACCTATCGGGGAGACCCAGTACTTC
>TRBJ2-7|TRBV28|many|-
CASSSWGTNTYEQYF
TGTGCCAGCAGTTCCTGGGGAACCAACACCTACGAGCAGTACTTC
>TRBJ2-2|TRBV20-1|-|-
CSSILAGELFF
TGCAGTTCTATCTTGGCCGGGGAGCTGTTTTTT
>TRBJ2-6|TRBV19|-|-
CASSIRQATGANVLTF
TGTGCCAGTAGTATCAGACAGGCCACCGGGGCCAACGTCCTCACTTTT
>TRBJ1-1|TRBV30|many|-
CAWSVAAEAFF
TGTGCCTGGAGTGTAGCGGCTGAAGCTTTCTTT